The rows below give T cell receptor beta chains drawn from one sample of a study of monozygotic twins with inflammatory bowel disease. TCRdb re-called the 5' RACE reads, yielding one record per CDR3 amino acid sequence without DNA. Its listing shows some 400,000 distinct CDR3 sequences. The sample comprised blood. These TCRs come from a human donor with ulcerative colitis or Crohn's disease, or a healthy co-twin of an affected twin (not recorded which). Both conserved end residues are part of each CDR3. The order of the fields is CDR3 length, J gene, V gene, CDR3 protein.

15,TRBJ2-1,TRBV20-1,CSAREAGGPPYEQFF
17,TRBJ2-2,TRBV5-1,CASSLEGGGAVTGELFF
14,TRBJ2-5,TRBV5-1,CASSFVRDPETQYF
15,TRBJ2-1,TRBV11-1,CASSLAPTSYNEQFF
11,TRBJ1-1,TRBV10-3,CAIRGGTEAFF
13,TRBJ2-7,TRBV25-1,CASSDLGYPEQYF
14,TRBJ1-1,TRBV6-5,CASSYRGGGTEAFF
14,TRBJ2-6,TRBV7-2,CASSMDAGANVLTF
15,TRBJ2-7,TRBV5-1,CASTPDGTGGYEQYF
16,TRBJ2-2,TRBV29-1,CSVEDGAGPNTGELFF
13,TRBJ2-7,TRBV2,CASRGTHPYEQYF
11,TRBJ1-1,TRBV6-2/TRBV6-3,CASTDGGRAFF
14,TRBJ1-6,TRBV12-3/TRBV12-4,CASKPQGYLPPLHF
16,TRBJ2-7,TRBV12-3/TRBV12-4,CASSTGLAGVSYEQYF